The 10 T cell receptor beta chains below come from one sample, sequenced in a study of T cells in Graves' hyperthyroidism and ophthalmopathy. Regions amplified from RNA transcripts were the TCR beta CDR3 regions. TCR CDR3 underwent first-round RT-PCR with the HTBI primer set. TCRdb reprocessed the multiplex PCR reads with MiXCR, giving one entry per CDR3 protein. The repertoire has about 380,000 distinct CDR3 sequences, approximately 13% of them found once; the top ten carry less than 25%. Sequencing was done on a sample of blood. These receptor sequences come from a man aged 30-40 years with Graves' hyperthyroidism that later progressed to Graves' ophthalmopathy.

This clonotype was picked up many times. The chain uses TRBV28 and TRBJ2-3; D unclear. V lost 5 bases and J lost 0, with 6 bases in between. The CDR3 contains 13 residues. CDR1 and CDR2 from the germline V gene are MDHEN and SYDVKM. CDR3 sequence (DNA): TGTGCCAGCAGTACTCCCAGCACAGATACGCAGTATTTT. It translates to CASSTPSTDTQYF. The variable domain in full, completed from reference TRBV28 and TRBJ2-3, reads DVKVTQSSRYLVKRTGEKVFLECVQDMDHENMFWYRQDPGLGLRLIYFSYDVKMKEKGDIPEGYSVSREKKERFSLILESASTNQTSMYLCASSTPSTDTQYFGPGTRLTVL.

This clonotype was picked up one time. The chain has TRBV18 and TRBJ2-1; D possibly corresponds to TRBD2 (6 bases). V lost 4 bases to trimming and J lost 4 bases, with 20 bases between them. In germline, CDR1 is KGHSH, CDR2 LQKENI. The CDR3 contains 17 residues. The CDR3 reads CASSRRMAGTFYNEQFF. The CDR3, as DNA: TGTGCCAGCTCACGCAGAATGGCGGGGACCTTTTACAATGAGCAGTTCTTC. The variable domain in full, with the rest retrieved from reference TRBV18 and TRBJ2-1, is NAGVMQNPRHLVRRRGQEARLRCSPMKGHSHVYWYRQLPEEGLKFMVYLQKENIIDESGMPKERFSAEFPKEGPSILRIQQVVRGDSAAYFCASSRRMAGTFYNEQFFGPGTRLTVL.

This clonotype turned up a few times. The V call is TRBV18, the J call TRBJ1-4; D call uncertain. The CDR3 runs to 16 residues. V shed 3 bases and J shed 12 bases, with 23 bases lying between them. CDR1 is KGHSH, CDR2 LQKENI, per germline. This CDR3 reads CASSPITGVTSWELFF. The CDR3 DNA reads TGTGCCAGCTCACCCATTACCGGGGTGACTTCGTGGGAACTGTTTTTT.

This clonotype came up many times. V gene TRBV27 combines with J gene TRBJ2-2; D not resolved. CDR3 length equals 13 residues. Germline-derived CDR1 and CDR2 are MNHEY and SMNVEV (reference sequence). The V gene lost 7 bases and the J gene lost 1 base, with 7 bases spanning the gap. CDR3 in amino acids: CASIQRNTGELFF. CDR3 bases: TGTGCCAGCATCCAGCGGAACACCGGGGAGCTGTTTTTT.

In its sample, this clonotype was seen many times. The CDR3 loop reads CASSFRDDYGYTF. The CDR3 nucleotides are TGTGCCAGCAGCTTCCGGGACGACTATGGCTACACCTTC. The chain carries TRBV7-9 and TRBJ1-2, with D maybe TRBD1 (5 bases). This CDR3 has 13 amino acids. The V gene lost 3 bases and the J gene lost 3 bases, with 8 bases spanning the gap. Germline values: CDR1 SEHNR, CDR2 FQNEAQ (reference sequence).

The V gene is TRBV18, the J gene TRBJ1-2; D is ambiguous. The CDR3 consists of 15 residues. The germline V gene encodes CDR1 KGHSH and CDR2 LQKENI. Trimming cost V 2 bases and J 5 bases, with 15 bases left between them. The CDR3 region has the DNA TGTGCCAGCTCACCAACGGACGGATTGTTATATGGCTACACCTTC. Protein product: CASSPTDGLLYGYTF.

This clonotype occurred a few times. The chain joins TRBV12-5 to TRBJ1-2, with 11 bases that match TRBD1. V trimming: 3 bases; J trimming: 8 bases; junction bases outside the gene matches: 20. Looked up from germline, CDR1 is LGHNT and CDR2 is FRNRAP. This CDR3 is built from 19 residues. CDR3 amino acids: CASGFPEARTGGLWSGYTF. The CDR3 nucleotides read TGTGCTAGTGGTTTTCCCGAAGCGCGGACAGGGGGCCTCTGGAGCGGCTACACCTTC.

This clonotype was recorded many times. V and J are TRBV11-1 and TRBJ1-5; the D is unclear. Germline values: CDR1 SGHAT, CDR2 FQDESV (reference sequence). Trimming removed 1 base at V and 5 bases at J, with 9 bases between. The CDR3 is made up of 14 amino acids. The CDR3 region has the DNA TGTGCCAGCAGCTTAGGGTACGGAGATCAGCCCCAGCATTTT. It codes for CASSLGYGDQPQHF.

This clonotype was seen at least ten times. This chain connects TRBV5-5 to TRBJ2-7; D is ambiguous. The CDR3 has 15 residues. V lost 0 bases and J lost 7, with 17 bases in between. In germline, CDR1 is SGHKS, CDR2 YYEKEE (reference sequence). The CDR3 DNA reads TGTGCCAGCAGCTTGGAAGTCTCGGGCCCCTGGGAGCAGTACTTC. This encodes CASSLEVSGPWEQYF.

This clonotype was detected many times. CDR3 region: CASSLGSGEAGTDTQYF. The CDR3 nucleotides are TGTGCCAGCAGTTTGGGTAGCGGGGAAGCGGGCACAGATACGCAGTATTTT. This rearrangement joins TRBV27 to TRBJ2-3; 8 bases are a match to TRBD2. The trim removed 3 bases at V and 1 base at J, leaving 9 bases unmatched. Germline CDR1 and CDR2: MNHEY and SMNVEV (reference sequence). The CDR3 consists of 17 residues.